This T cell receptor beta chain originates from a study of T cells in Graves' hyperthyroidism and ophthalmopathy. Across the study: Peripheral blood was obtained at initial diagnosis, preceding any treatment. Study results and caveats: Most clonotypes expanded in the thyroid (above 0.001) were also present in blood. Stable hyperthyroidism and ophthalmopathy were separated using 13 V-J signatures.

CDR3 size: 12 residues. Germline V gives CDR1 SGHTA, CDR2 FQGNSA. Trimming removed 1 base at V and 10 bases at J, with 8 bases between. Patients aged 18 to 65 had newly diagnosed hyperthyroidism that had lasted under 2 months. This clonotype was seen at least ten times. No antigen is known for it. Amplification targeted TCR beta CDR3 regions from RNA transcripts. An initial round of RT-PCR targeting the TCR CDR3 relied on the HTBI primer set. TCRdb processed the multiplex PCR reads anew with MiXCR; each CDR3 protein has one entry. This sample has about 480,000 distinct CDR3 sequences, with approximately 15% found just once.

This sequence joins TRBV7-2 and TRBJ2-1; D remains ambiguous. Sequenced material: blood. This TCR derives from a woman between 18 and 29 years old with Graves' hyperthyroidism. CDR3: CASSLGAWEQFF. The CDR3 nucleotides read TGTGCCAGCAGCTTAGGAGCGTGGGAGCAGTTCTTC. The full variable domain, rest sourced from reference TRBV7-2 and TRBJ2-1, is GAGVSQSPSNKVTEKGKDVELRCDPISGHTALYWYRQSLGQGLEFLIYFQGNSAPDKSGLPSDRFSAERTGGSVSTLTIQRTQQEDSAVYLCASSLGAWEQFFGPGTRLTVL.